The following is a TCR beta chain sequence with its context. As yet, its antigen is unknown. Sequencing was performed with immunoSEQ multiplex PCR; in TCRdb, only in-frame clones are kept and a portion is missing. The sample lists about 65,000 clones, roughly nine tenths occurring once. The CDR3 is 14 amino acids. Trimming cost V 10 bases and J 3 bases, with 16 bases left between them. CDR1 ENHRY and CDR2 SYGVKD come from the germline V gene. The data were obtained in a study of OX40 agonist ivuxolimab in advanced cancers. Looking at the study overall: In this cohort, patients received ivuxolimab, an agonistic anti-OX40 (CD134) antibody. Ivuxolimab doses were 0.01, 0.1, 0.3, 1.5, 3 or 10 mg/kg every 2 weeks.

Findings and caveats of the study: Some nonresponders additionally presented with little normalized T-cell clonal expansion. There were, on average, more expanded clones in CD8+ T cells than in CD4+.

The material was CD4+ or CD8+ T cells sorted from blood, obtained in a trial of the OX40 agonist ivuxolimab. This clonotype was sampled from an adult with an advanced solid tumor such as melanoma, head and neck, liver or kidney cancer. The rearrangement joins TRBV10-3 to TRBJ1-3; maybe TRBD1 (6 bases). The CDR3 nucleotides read TGTGCCACCGCTGAAGCAGGGGATGGAAACACCATATATTTT. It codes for CATAEAGDGNTIYF.